This TCR beta chain was recorded in a study of blood T cell repertoires in COVID-19. Study details: T cells, B-cell-depleted T cells, or PBMCs provided the cDNA or gDNA that served as material.

The protocol was immunoSEQ multiplex PCR, while the TCRdb copy is restricted to in-frame clones and leaves out a portion. Of roughly 54,000 clones in the sample, 90% to 95% are singletons; the top ten hold roughly 3.9%. With V trimmed by 4 bases and J by 4 bases, 4 bases remained unmatched. The CDR3 sequence is 14 residues long. Germline-derived CDR1 and CDR2 are ENHRY and SYGVKD. The V and J genes are TRBV10-3 and TRBJ1-3; 7 bases align to TRBD1. The receptor was derived from a man aged 50 or older with acute or convalescent COVID-19. Specimen: peripheral blood. The CDR3 DNA sequence: TGTGCCATCAGTGGAACAGGGGTCGGAAACACCATATATTTT. This sequence encodes CAISGTGVGNTIYF.